This TCR beta chain was profiled in a study of cytomegalovirus exposure and HLA in healthy donors. Regarding the study as a whole: The Asian-associated ancestry cluster reportedly had fewer N-insertions than the roughly 670-donor mean in a later analysis.

As concerns this clone: No antigen is known for it.

In the PCR, 60 Vbeta and 13 Jbeta primers were used. Data came from immunoSEQ multiplex PCR; TCRdb stores just in-frame clones and leaves some out. The data contain about 150,000 clones, about 84% of them singletons. Germline V lookup: CDR1 SEHNR, CDR2 FQNEAQ (reference sequence). The length of the CDR3 is 15 residues. V lost 5 bases and J lost 1; bases outside the gene matches: 6. Sequences were obtained from PBMCs. V is TRBV7-9 and J is TRBJ2-5, with TRBD2 matching 8 bases. The sequence derives from a man between 18 and 35 years old in good health and CMV-seronegative. CDR3 region: CASSVSLAAQETQYF. CDR3 nucleotide sequence: TGTGCCAGCAGCGTTTCACTAGCGGCCCAAGAGACCCAGTACTTC.